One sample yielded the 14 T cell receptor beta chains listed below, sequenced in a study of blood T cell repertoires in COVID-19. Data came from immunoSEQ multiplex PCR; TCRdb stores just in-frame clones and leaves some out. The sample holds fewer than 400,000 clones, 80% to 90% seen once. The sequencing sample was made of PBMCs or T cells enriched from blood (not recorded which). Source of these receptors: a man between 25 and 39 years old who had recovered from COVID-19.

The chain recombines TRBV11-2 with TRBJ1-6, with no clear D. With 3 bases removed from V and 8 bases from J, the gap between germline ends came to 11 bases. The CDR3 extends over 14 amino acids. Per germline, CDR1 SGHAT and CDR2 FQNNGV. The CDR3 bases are TGTGCCAGCAGCTTCGGGGTCTTCGATTCACCCCTCCACTTT. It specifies CASSFGVFDSPLHF.

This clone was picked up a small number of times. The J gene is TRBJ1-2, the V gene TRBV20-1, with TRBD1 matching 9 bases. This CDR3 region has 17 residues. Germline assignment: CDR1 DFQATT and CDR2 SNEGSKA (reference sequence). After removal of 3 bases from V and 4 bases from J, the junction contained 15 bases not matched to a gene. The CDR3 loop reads CSASQSGQGGKGYGYTF. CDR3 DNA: TGCAGTGCTAGTCAGTCGGGACAGGGAGGGAAGGGCTATGGCTACACCTTC.

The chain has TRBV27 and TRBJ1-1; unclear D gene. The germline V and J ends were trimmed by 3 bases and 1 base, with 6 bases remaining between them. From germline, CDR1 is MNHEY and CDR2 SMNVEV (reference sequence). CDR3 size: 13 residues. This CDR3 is CASSLAKNTEAFF. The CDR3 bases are TGTGCCAGCAGTTTGGCCAAGAACACTGAAGCTTTCTTT.

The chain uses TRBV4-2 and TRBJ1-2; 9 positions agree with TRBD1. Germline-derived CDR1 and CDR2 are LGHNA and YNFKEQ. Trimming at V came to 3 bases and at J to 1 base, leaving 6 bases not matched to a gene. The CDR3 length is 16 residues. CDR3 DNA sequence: TGTGCCAGCAGCCAGACTGGGACAGGGCGTAACTATGGCTACACCTTC. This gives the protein CASSQTGTGRNYGYTF.

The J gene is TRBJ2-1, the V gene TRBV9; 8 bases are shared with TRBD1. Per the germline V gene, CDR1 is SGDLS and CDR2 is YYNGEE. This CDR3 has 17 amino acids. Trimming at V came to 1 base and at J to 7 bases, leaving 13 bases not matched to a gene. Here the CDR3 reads CASSVSVLTGEGNEQFF. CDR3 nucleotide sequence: TGTGCCAGCAGCGTATCAGTGTTGACAGGGGAAGGGAATGAGCAGTTCTTC.

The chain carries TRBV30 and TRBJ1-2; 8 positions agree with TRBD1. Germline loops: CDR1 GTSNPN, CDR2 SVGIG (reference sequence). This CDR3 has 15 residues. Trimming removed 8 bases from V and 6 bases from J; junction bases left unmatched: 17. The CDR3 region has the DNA TGTGCCCGGGACGATTTTGTGGGACAGGACAATGGCTACACCTTC. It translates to CARDDFVGQDNGYTF.

CDR3 nucleotides: TGTGCCAGCCATACCCGGGGAAGCCACGAGCAGTACTTC. The encoded protein is CASHTRGSHEQYF. V usage is TRBV7-8 and J usage is TRBJ2-7; TRBD2 is a possible D gene (5 bases). V gave up 8 bases and J gave up 5 bases, with 16 bases separating them. CDR1 SGHVS and CDR2 FQNEAQ come from the germline V gene. The CDR3 length is 13 residues.

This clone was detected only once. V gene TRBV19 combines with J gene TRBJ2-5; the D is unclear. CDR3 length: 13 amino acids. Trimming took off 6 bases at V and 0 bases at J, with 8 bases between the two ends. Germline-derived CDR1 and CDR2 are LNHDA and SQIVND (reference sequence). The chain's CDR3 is CASRHSNQETQYF. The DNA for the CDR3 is TGTGCCAGTAGACACAGCAACCAAGAGACCCAGTACTTC.

The DNA for the CDR3 is TGTGCCAGCTCAGCGAGCTCCTATAATTCACCCCTCCACTTT. Protein product: CASSASSYNSPLHF. J is TRBJ1-6 and V is TRBV18; no definite D call. Trimming pared 5 bases from V and 0 bases from J, leaving 5 bases between. Germline CDR1 KGHSH, CDR2 LQKENI. This CDR3 region has 14 residues.

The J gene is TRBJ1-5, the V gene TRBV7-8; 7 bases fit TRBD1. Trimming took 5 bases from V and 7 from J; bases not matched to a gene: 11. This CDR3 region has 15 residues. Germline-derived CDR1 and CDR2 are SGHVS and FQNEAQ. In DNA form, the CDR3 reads TGTGCCAGCAGCGTACAGGGGAGAGTGAACCAGCCCCAGCATTTT. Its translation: CASSVQGRVNQPQHF.

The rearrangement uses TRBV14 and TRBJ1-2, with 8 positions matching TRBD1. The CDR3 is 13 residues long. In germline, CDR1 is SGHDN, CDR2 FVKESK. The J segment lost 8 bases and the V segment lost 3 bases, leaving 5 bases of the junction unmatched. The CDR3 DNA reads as TGTGCCAGCAGCCAGACAGGGACAGGCGGCTACACCTTC. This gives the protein CASSQTGTGGYTF. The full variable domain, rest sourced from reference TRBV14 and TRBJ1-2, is EAGVTQFPSHSVIEKGQTVTLRCDPISGHDNLYWYRRVMGKEIKFLLHFVKESKQDESGMPNNRFLAERTGGTYSTLKVQPAELEDSGVYFCASSQTGTGGYTFGSGTRLTVV.

The CDR3 DNA reads as TGCGCCAGCAGCCAAAAGTCAACAGGAGATATCTATGGCTACACCTTC. Translation: CASSQKSTGDIYGYTF. This chain joins TRBV4-1 and TRBJ1-2; a possible D gene is TRBD1 (5 bases). V was pared by 2 bases and J by 4 bases, with 17 bases between. Looked up from germline, CDR1 is MGHRA and CDR2 is YSYEKL. CDR3 size: 16 residues.

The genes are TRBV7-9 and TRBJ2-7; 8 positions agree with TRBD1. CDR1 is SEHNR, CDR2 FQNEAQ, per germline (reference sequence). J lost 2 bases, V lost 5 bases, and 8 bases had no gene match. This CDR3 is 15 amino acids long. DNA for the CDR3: TGTGCCAGCAGCGGGCGGACAGGGCTACCCTACGAGCAGTACTTC. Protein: CASSGRTGLPYEQYF.

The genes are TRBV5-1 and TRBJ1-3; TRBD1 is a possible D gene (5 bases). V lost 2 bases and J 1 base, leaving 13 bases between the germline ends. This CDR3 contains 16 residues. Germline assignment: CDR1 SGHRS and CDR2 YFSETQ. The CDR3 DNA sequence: TGCGCCAGCAGCTTACCCCTGACAGATTCTGGAAACACCATATATTTT. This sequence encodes CASSLPLTDSGNTIYF.